The 27 T cell receptor beta chains reported below all come from one sample, sequenced in a study of blood T cell repertoires in COVID-19. Measured with immunoSEQ multiplex PCR; TCRdb has only the in-frame clones, and not every one. Here the sample spans some 400,000 clones, approximately 89% being singletons. The sample comprised peripheral blood. These receptors came from a woman in her 30s with COVID-19, enrolled during active disease.

This clone was picked up a small number of times. CDR3 in amino acids: CAISDLGPKTEAFF. The CDR3 DNA is TGTGCCATCAGTGATTTGGGCCCGAAGACTGAAGCTTTCTTT. V is TRBV10-3 and J is TRBJ1-1; D remains ambiguous. The CDR3 is 14 residues long. In germline, CDR1 is ENHRY, CDR2 SYGVKD. Trimming removed 3 bases at V and 5 bases at J, with 13 bases between.

The CDR3 here is CASSLPGTLNTEAFF. The CDR3, as DNA: TGTGCCAGCAGCTTACCCGGGACACTTAACACTGAAGCTTTCTTT. The chain uses TRBV7-6 and TRBJ1-1; a possible D gene is TRBD1 (6 bases). Germline V gene lookup returns CDR1 SGHVS and CDR2 FNYEAQ. With 2 bases removed from V and 2 bases from J, the gap between germline ends came to 12 bases. The CDR3 runs to 15 residues.

The chain uses TRBV19 and TRBJ1-1; D possibly corresponds to TRBD1 (5 bases). Germline V gives CDR1 LNHDA, CDR2 SQIVND (reference sequence). The V end lost 3 bases, the J end lost 4 bases, and 12 bases lay between the germline ends. The CDR3 has 14 residues. The CDR3 loop is CASSMRQGGTEAFF. The CDR3 DNA follows: TGTGCCAGTAGTATGCGGCAGGGCGGCACTGAAGCTTTCTTT. Using reference TRBV19 and TRBJ1-1 for the parts outside the CDR3, the full variable domain is DGGITQSPKYLFRKEGQNVTLSCEQNLNHDAMYWYRQDPGQGLRLIYYSQIVNDFQKGDIAEGYSVSREKKESFPLTVTSAQKNPTAFYLCASSMRQGGTEAFFGQGTRLTVV.

The chain employs TRBV7-3 and TRBJ1-6, with D unclear. CDR3 size: 14 residues. Trimming took 7 bases from V and 1 from J, leaving 8 bases between them. CDR1 and CDR2 from the germline V gene are SGHTA and FQGTGA. The CDR3 nucleotides read TGTGCCAGCACGGTAGCTTCCTATAATTCACCCCTCCACTTT. It codes for CASTVASYNSPLHF.

This chain connects TRBV7-2 to TRBJ2-5; the D is unclear. Germline CDR1 and CDR2: SGHTA and FQGNSA. This CDR3 spans 14 amino acids. The V end was cut by 5 bases, the J end by 5 bases, with 15 bases between. The CDR3 nucleotides read TGTGCCAGCAGCCCTGACATTATTGAGGAGACCCAGTACTTC. Translated: CASSPDIIEETQYF.

This clone came up once. The gene calls are TRBV2 and TRBJ1-2; tentative D call: TRBD1 (6 bases). V lost 7 bases to trimming and J lost 7 bases, with 16 bases between them. CDR1 is SNHLY and CDR2 is FYNNEI in the germline V gene. The CDR3 spans 13 residues. CDR3 sequence reads: CASTLGQGPGYTF. The CDR3 bases are TGTGCCAGCACCCTGGGGCAGGGGCCTGGCTACACCTTC.

The chain joins TRBV6-5 to TRBJ2-7; 7 positions match TRBD2. The CDR3 is made up of 15 amino acids. Germline CDR1 and CDR2: MNHEY and SVGAGI. V shed 0 bases and J 2 bases; nucleotides not matched to a gene: 4. In DNA form, the CDR3 reads TGTGCCAGCAGTTACTCGGGTCTAGCGGCCTACGAGCAGTACTTC. Amino acid sequence: CASSYSGLAAYEQYF.

The chain has TRBV27 and TRBJ2-1, with D possibly being TRBD2 (10 bases). Germline V gene lookup returns CDR1 MNHEY and CDR2 SMNVEV (reference sequence). Trimming cost V 5 bases and J 5 bases, with 28 bases left between them. The CDR3 covers 19 residues. CDR3 protein: CASSLRQGDSGRKDNEQFF. The CDR3 DNA follows: TGTGCCAGCAGTCTCCGACAGGGGGATAGCGGGAGGAAAGACAATGAGCAGTTCTTC.

The V call is TRBV10-3, the J call TRBJ2-1; tentative D call: TRBD2 (7 bases). Trimming pared 4 bases from V and 0 bases from J, leaving 16 bases between. The CDR3 has 17 residues. Germline CDR1 and CDR2: ENHRY and SYGVKD. The CDR3 here is CAISGGRERSSYNEQFF. For the CDR3, the DNA is TGTGCCATCAGTGGGGGGCGGGAGCGAAGCTCCTACAATGAGCAGTTCTTC.

The chain employs TRBV28 and TRBJ1-5; 7 bases are a match to TRBD1. J gave up 4 bases and V 5 bases, and 11 bases lay outside the gene matches. CDR3 length equals 16 residues. Per germline, CDR1 MDHEN and CDR2 SYDVKM. The CDR3 sequence is CASSQEQGQVNQPQHF. CDR3 coding DNA: TGTGCCAGCAGTCAGGAACAGGGGCAAGTGAATCAGCCCCAGCATTTT.

The V gene is TRBV6-5, the J gene TRBJ2-3; maybe TRBD1 (5 bases). The CDR3 is 15 residues long. The V gene lost 4 bases and the J gene lost 2 bases, with 13 bases spanning the gap. CDR1 is MNHEY and CDR2 is SVGAGI in the germline V gene. The CDR3 sequence is CASSSQGLSTDTQYF. DNA of the CDR3: TGTGCCAGCAGTTCCCAGGGTTTATCCACAGATACGCAGTATTTT.

The chain has TRBV20-1 and TRBJ2-1; weak D call: TRBD2 (6 bases). The V end lost 3 bases, the J end lost 7 bases, and 16 bases lay between the germline ends. The CDR3 totals 14 residues. The germline CDR1 and CDR2 sequences are DFQATT and SNEGSKA (reference sequence). DNA for the CDR3: TGCAGTGCTAGTTTTCTAGCGAGGAGGAATGAGCAGTTCTTC. Encoded protein: CSASFLARRNEQFF.

This rearrangement joins TRBV19 to TRBJ1-5; D is unresolved. The CDR3 has 14 amino acids. The germline CDR1 and CDR2 sequences are LNHDA and SQIVND (reference sequence). Between the trimmed V and J ends, which lost 6 bases and 4 bases, there was a span of 13 bases. The CDR3 protein is CASREVGPNQPQHF. The CDR3, as DNA: TGTGCCAGTAGGGAGGTCGGCCCTAATCAGCCCCAGCATTTT.

The chain links TRBV30 to TRBJ2-6, with D maybe TRBD2 (6 bases). This CDR3 has 15 residues. Looked up from germline, CDR1 is GTSNPN and CDR2 is SVGIG (reference sequence). V lost 4 bases and J 2 bases, leaving 12 bases between the germline ends. The CDR3 region is CAWKPSGPGANVLTF. For the CDR3, the DNA is TGTGCCTGGAAACCGAGCGGGCCTGGGGCCAACGTCCTGACTTTC. The variable domain in full, with the rest retrieved from reference TRBV30 and TRBJ2-6, is SQTIHQWPATLVQPVGSPLSLECTVEGTSNPNLYWYRQAAGRGLQLLFYSVGIGQISSEVPQNLSASRPQDRQFILSSKKLLLSDSGFYLCAWKPSGPGANVLTFGAGSRLTVL.

This chain connects TRBV2 to TRBJ1-5; 7 positions agree with TRBD1. V gave up 6 bases and J gave up 2 bases; unmatched junction bases: 7. Germline CDR1 SNHLY, CDR2 FYNNEI. The CDR3 has 15 residues. The chain's CDR3 is CASSILGQGNQPQHF. CDR3 bases: TGTGCCAGCAGCATCCTAGGACAGGGCAATCAGCCCCAGCATTTT.

The chain employs TRBV5-4 and TRBJ2-1; TRBD2 aligns across 11 bases. The germline V gene has CDR1 SGHNT and CDR2 YYREEE (reference sequence). The CDR3 is 16 amino acids. Trimming at V came to 5 bases and at J to 9 bases, leaving 13 bases not matched to a gene. CDR3 nucleotide sequence: TGTGCCAGCAGAACAATGACTAGCGGGACAATGCGTGAGCAGTTCTTC. It translates to CASRTMTSGTMREQFF.

The chain employs TRBV28 and TRBJ2-3; maybe TRBD2 (6 bases). With 10 bases removed from V and 2 bases from J, the gap between germline ends came to 16 bases. The V gene's germline CDR1 is MDHEN and CDR2 SYDVKM. The CDR3 loop spans 14 amino acids. The CDR3 DNA reads as TGTGCCACGCTTCCTCGGGGGTTCACAGATACGCAGTATTTT. This codes for CATLPRGFTDTQYF. The whole variable domain, remainder taken from reference TRBV28 and TRBJ2-3, is DVKVTQSSRYLVKRTGEKVFLECVQDMDHENMFWYRQDPGLGLRLIYFSYDVKMKEKGDIPEGYSVSREKKERFSLILESASTNQTSMYLCATLPRGFTDTQYFGPGTRLTVL.

The chain joins TRBV6-4 to TRBJ2-7; D call uncertain. Germline CDR1 is MRHNA and CDR2 is SNTAGT. CDR3 length: 18 residues. V was shortened by 0 bases and J by 3 bases, with 21 bases between the two germline ends. The DNA of the CDR3 is TGTGCCAGCAGTGACTCGAGTAGTGTCCTGGGCTTGCTCTACGAGCAGTACTTC. Protein product: CASSDSSSVLGLLYEQYF.

This clone has a single count. The chain has TRBV27 and TRBJ2-7; 12 bases line up with TRBD1. With V trimmed by 2 bases and J by 4 bases, 3 bases remained unmatched. Germline V gene data show CDR1 as MNHEY and CDR2 as SMNVEV (reference sequence). The CDR3 runs to 15 residues. The CDR3 loop is CASSLPGQGAYEQYF. CDR3 nucleotides: TGTGCCAGCAGTTTACCGGGACAGGGGGCTTACGAGCAGTACTTC.

The chain employs TRBV6-5 and TRBJ1-1; D is uncertain. This CDR3 is built from 14 residues. Germline values: CDR1 MNHEY, CDR2 SVGAGI. V was trimmed by 6 bases and J by 3 bases, leaving 14 bases between them. The CDR3: CASRWRVGDTEAFF. CDR3 bases: TGTGCCAGCAGGTGGAGGGTGGGCGACACTGAAGCTTTCTTT.

The genes are TRBV7-3 and TRBJ1-1; D possibly corresponds to TRBD1 (6 bases). Trimming took 1 base from V and 8 from J, leaving 11 bases between them. Per germline, CDR1 SGHTA and CDR2 FQGTGA. CDR3 length: 13 residues. The DNA of the CDR3 is TGTGCCAGCAGCTTAAATAGACAGGCAGAAGCTTTCTTT. Encoded protein: CASSLNRQAEAFF.

V gene TRBV19 combines with J gene TRBJ2-1; 14 bases are a match to TRBD2. This CDR3 spans 15 amino acids. Trimming at V came to 4 bases and at J to 10 bases, leaving 6 bases not matched to a gene. The germline V gene encodes CDR1 LNHDA and CDR2 SQIVND (reference sequence). The CDR3 DNA reads TGTGCCAGTAGTACGGGGACTAGCGGGAGATGGGAGCAGTTCTTC. Protein product: CASSTGTSGRWEQFF.

CDR3 loop: CASSQDPSGGWSDTQYF. Here the CDR3 DNA reads TGTGCCAGCAGCCAAGATCCAAGCGGGGGATGGTCAGATACGCAGTATTTT. The chain joins TRBV14 to TRBJ2-3; 8 bases line up with TRBD2. This CDR3 has 17 residues. The V gene end was trimmed by 0 bases and the J gene end by 4 bases; junction bases not matched to a gene: 9. Germline-derived CDR1 and CDR2 are SGHDN and FVKESK.

This clone was observed a handful of times. The CDR3, as DNA: TGTGCCAGCAGTGCGAACAGCATCTCTGGAAACACCATATATTTT. Protein: CASSANSISGNTIYF. V is TRBV2 and J is TRBJ1-3; D remains unclear. V was shortened by 4 bases and J by 0 bases, with 10 bases between the two germline ends. The length of the CDR3 is 15 residues. Germline V gives CDR1 SNHLY, CDR2 FYNNEI. Looking up the rest from reference TRBV2 and TRBJ1-3 gives the full variable domain: EPEVTQTPSHQVTQMGQEVILRCVPISNHLYFYWYRQILGQKVEFLVSFYNNEISEKSEIFDDQFSVERPDGSNFTLKIRSTKLEDSAMYFCASSANSISGNTIYFGEGSWLTVV.

The J gene is TRBJ2-5, the V gene TRBV7-3, with D tentatively TRBD2 (5 bases). Trimming removed 5 bases at V and 0 bases at J, with 10 bases between. There are 14 residues in the CDR3. Germline assignment: CDR1 SGHTA and CDR2 FQGTGA. CDR3 nucleotides: TGTGCCAGCAGCCTTACTAGGGACCAAGAGACCCAGTACTTC. It yields the protein CASSLTRDQETQYF.

The rearrangement uses TRBV12-5 and TRBJ2-2; 10 positions match TRBD2. V shed 1 base, J shed 8 bases, and the junction held 4 bases outside the gene matches. This CDR3 contains 15 residues. Germline CDR1 reads LGHNT; CDR2 reads FRNRAP. The CDR3 DNA reads as TGTGCTAGTGGTTTGGGACTAGCGGGTGCAGGGGAGCTGTTTTTT. Protein: CASGLGLAGAGELFF.

The chain has TRBV4-1 and TRBJ2-1, with 7 bases that match TRBD2. The CDR3 runs 17 residues. The junction had 8 bases not matched to a gene; V was cut back by 0 bases and J by 3 bases. Germline lookup yields CDR1 MGHRA and CDR2 YSYEKL. This CDR3 reads CASSQDLGGSFYNEQFF. The CDR3 DNA is TGCGCCAGCAGCCAAGATCTTGGCGGGAGCTTCTACAATGAGCAGTTCTTC.